The source of this T cell receptor beta chain is a study of T cells expressing NK-cell markers. About the study: The study sequenced eight donors, seven HCMV-seropositive and one seronegative.

Overall study findings and caveats: Nothing established the HCMV specificity of expanded NKG2C+ T cell clones.

TCRdb reprocessed the 5' RACE reads and stores each CDR3 protein as one record, lacking DNA. The sample spans approximately 110,000 distinct CDR3 sequences; the ten largest clones claim about 18%. For this clonotype: Its antigen is not known.

CDR3 length: 12 residues. The sample was blood T cells: a sorted CD56 or NKG2C T cell subset, CD4+ or CD8+ T cells, or bulk PBMC T cells (not recorded which). The chain carries TRBV12-3 or TRBV12-4 and TRBJ2-1. This receptor was obtained from a woman aged 18 to 75 in good health. CDR3 sequence: CASRTLGNEQFF.